The present TCR beta chain was sequenced within a study of blood T cell repertoires in COVID-19. The assay was immunoSEQ multiplex PCR, and TCRdb's table has in-frame clones only and misses some. The data show approximately 180,000 clones, with roughly 81% seen just once and around 10% held by the top ten. Seattle participants joined during active infection and were tracked over time. Sequencing used peripheral blood. This TCR derives from an elderly woman with COVID-19, enrolled during active disease.

The DNA of the CDR3 is TGTGCCAGCAGTTTATCGAGCCCCGGGACAGGGGACACTGAAGCTTTCTTT. It encodes CASSLSSPGTGDTEAFF. The genes are TRBV27 and TRBJ1-1, with 10 bases that match TRBD1. Germline V CDR1 and CDR2: MNHEY, SMNVEV (reference sequence). Trimming cost V 0 bases and J 3 bases; bases outside gene matches: 7. The CDR3 has 17 amino acids.